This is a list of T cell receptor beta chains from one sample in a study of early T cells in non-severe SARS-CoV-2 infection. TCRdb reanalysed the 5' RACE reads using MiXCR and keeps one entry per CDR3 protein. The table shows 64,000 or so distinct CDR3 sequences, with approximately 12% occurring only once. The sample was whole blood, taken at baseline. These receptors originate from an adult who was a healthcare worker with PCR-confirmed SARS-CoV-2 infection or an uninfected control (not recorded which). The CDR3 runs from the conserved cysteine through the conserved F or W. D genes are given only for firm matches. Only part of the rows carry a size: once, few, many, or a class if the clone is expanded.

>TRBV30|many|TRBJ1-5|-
TGTGCCTGGAGTTCACTCGACAGGAAAAATCAGCCCCAGCATTTT
CAWSSLDRKNQPQHF
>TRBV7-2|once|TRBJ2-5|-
TGTGTCAGCAGCTTGGGGCGGGAGACCCAGTACTTC
CVSSLGRETQYF
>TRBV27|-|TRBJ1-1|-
TGTGCCAGCATCAGGGAGTGGCCCACTGAAGCTTTCTTT
CASIREWPTEAFF
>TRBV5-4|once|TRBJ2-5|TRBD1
TGTGCCAGCAGCTCGCTACAGGGGGTGAGAGAGACCCAGTACTTC
CASSSLQGVRETQYF
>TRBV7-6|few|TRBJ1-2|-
TGTGCCAGCAGCTCCCAACCCTCTCCGGCCTATGGCTACACCTTC
CASSSQPSPAYGYTF
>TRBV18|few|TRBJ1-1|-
TGTGCCAGCTCCGGGACGGTGAACACTGAAGCTTTCTTT
CASSGTVNTEAFF
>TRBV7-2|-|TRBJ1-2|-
TGTGCCAGCAGCTTAGCGGGCAGGGGCTACACCTTC
CASSLAGRGYTF
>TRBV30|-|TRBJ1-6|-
TGTGCCTGGAACCCAACCAGGGGACGATCACCCCTCCACTTT
CAWNPTRGRSPLHF
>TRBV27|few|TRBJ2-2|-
TGTGCCAGCAGTTTGGGGGCATACACCGGGGAGCTGTTTTTT
CASSLGAYTGELFF
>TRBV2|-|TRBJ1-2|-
TGTGCCAGCAGTGGACCGACAGAGAGGAACTATGGCTACACCTTC
CASSGPTERNYGYTF
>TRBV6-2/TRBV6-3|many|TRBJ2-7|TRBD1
TGTGCCAGCAGGGAACAGGGGGCCGACGAGCAGTACTTC
CASREQGADEQYF
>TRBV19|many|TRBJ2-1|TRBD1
TGTGCCAGTAGTATACGCCCCGGACAGGGGGTTACCAATGAGCAGTTCTTC
CASSIRPGQGVTNEQFF
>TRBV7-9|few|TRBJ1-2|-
TGTGCCAGCAGCTTAGCTCACAGGGAGGACTATGGCTACACCTTC
CASSLAHREDYGYTF
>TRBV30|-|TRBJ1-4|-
TGTGCCTGGAGAAAAGGGCTTAATGAAAAACTGTTTTTT
CAWRKGLNEKLFF
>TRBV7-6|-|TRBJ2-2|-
TGTGCCAGCAGCCCCCAGGGCGGAAGCGCGAACACCGGGGAGCTGTTTTTT
CASSPQGGSANTGELFF
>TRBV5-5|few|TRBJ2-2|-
TGTGCCAGCAGCTTGCCCCCGGCCACCGGGGAGCTGTTTTTT
CASSLPPATGELFF
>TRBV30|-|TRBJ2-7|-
TGTGCCTGGAGTGAGAAGGTACCCTACTACGAGCAGTACTTC
CAWSEKVPYYEQYF
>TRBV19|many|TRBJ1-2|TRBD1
TGTGCCAGTAGTACCCTAAGGACAGGGGAAGGCTACACCTTC
CASSTLRTGEGYTF
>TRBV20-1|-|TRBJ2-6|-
TGCAGTGCTACAGACCGTGGGGTGACTGGGGCCAACGTCCTGACTTTC
CSATDRGVTGANVLTF
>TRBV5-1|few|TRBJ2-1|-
TGCGCCAGCCGGGATCTGGTCCATGAGCAGTTCTTC
CASRDLVHEQFF
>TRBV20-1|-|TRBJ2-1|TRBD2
TGCAGTGCTAGAGACCCCCTAGGCGGGATAGCGGGTGAGCAGTTCTTC
CSARDPLGGIAGEQFF
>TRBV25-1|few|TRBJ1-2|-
TGTGCCAGCAGTGAATCCCACTATGGCTACACCTTC
CASSESHYGYTF
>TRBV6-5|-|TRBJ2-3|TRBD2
TGTGCCAGCAGTTCGGGGCGGGGGGGCACCGATACGCAGTATTTT
CASSSGRGGTDTQYF
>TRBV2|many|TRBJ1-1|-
TGTGCCAGCAAGGCAGCTCTCTTCGGGGGGAACACTGAAGCTTTCTTT
CASKAALFGGNTEAFF
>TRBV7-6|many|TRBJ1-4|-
TGTGCCAGCAGCCCCGGAAAGGGACGAACTAATGAAAAACTGTTTTTT
CASSPGKGRTNEKLFF
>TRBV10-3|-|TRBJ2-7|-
TGTGCCATCAGCATGGGTCCGACCTACGAGCAGTACTTC
CAISMGPTYEQYF
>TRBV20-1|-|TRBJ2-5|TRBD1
TGCAGTGCTAGACCAACCGGACAGGTTGAAGAGACCCAGTACTTC
CSARPTGQVEETQYF